The TCR beta chain described here comes from a study of T cell responses to AZD1222 COVID-19 vaccine. Whole-study results and caveats: Females outnumbered males among donors, who were mostly white British; clonal diversity was possibly underestimated. Within unmutated variant regions lay the reported targets of nearly half of spike-specific TCRs. Researchers report vaccine-associated CD4 TCRs spanning spike, with dominance at 160-218 and 743-854.

The CDR3 has 13 amino acids. The V and J ends lost 6 bases and 3 bases respectively, with 8 bases between them. Second-dose schedules of about 4 or about 12 weeks were combined. Of note for this clone: Its specificity is unknown.

The protocol was immunoSEQ multiplex PCR, while the TCRdb copy is restricted to in-frame clones and leaves out a portion. The sample includes 98,000 or so clones, 88% of them seen just once. The sample consisted of peripheral blood, taken 28 days after the second AZD1222 dose. The TCR sequence derives from an adult who received the AZD1222 COVID-19 vaccine. The chain recombines TRBV12-3 or TRBV12-4 with TRBJ2-2; D remains unclear. The CDR3 reads CASRGQYTGELFF. Written as DNA, the CDR3 is TGTGCCAGCAGGGGCCAGTACACCGGGGAGCTGTTTTTT.